This TCR beta chain was captured in a study of cytomegalovirus exposure and HLA in healthy donors. The PCR contained 60 Vbeta and 13 Jbeta primers. This table comes from immunoSEQ multiplex PCR, and its TCRdb copy is limited to in-frame clones, with some not included. The sample holds approximately 180,000 clones, around 80% seen once. Germline CDR1 and CDR2: LNHDA and SQIVND (reference sequence). The CDR3 has 17 amino acids. The V gene end was trimmed by 6 bases and the J gene end by 4 bases; junction bases not matched to a gene: 9. The J gene is TRBJ2-2, the V gene TRBV19; 12 nucleotides match TRBD1. Sequencing used PBMCs. This clonotype was obtained from a woman between 18 and 30 years old in good health and CMV-seronegative. CDR3 nucleotides: TGTGCCAGTAGCCCGGGACAGGGGGCGCAGGTCACCGGGGAGCTGTTTTTT. Translation: CASSPGQGAQVTGELFF.